A selection of T cell receptor beta chains follows, all from one sample in a study of blood T cell repertoires in COVID-19. TCRdb's copy holds only in-frame clones and misses some; the assay was immunoSEQ multiplex PCR. In the table there are over 30,000 clones, 70% to 90% of which are singletons. The source material was peripheral blood. These receptors came from a woman older than 75 with active or convalescent COVID-19. Each CDR3 is given with its conserved first and last residue. Each record gives: J gene, D gene, V gene, clone size, CDR3 protein, CDR3 DNA. A D gene is named only where the DNA matches it firmly. Size is omitted from some rows. Given values are once, few, many or a class for expanded clones.

J gene: TRBJ1-1
D gene: -
V gene: TRBV7-9
clone size: -
CDR3 protein: CASSQPEGQARVGGSEAFF
CDR3 DNA: TGTGCCAGCAGCCAACCAGAAGGACAAGCCAGGGTAGGAGGGTCTGAAGCTTTCTTT

J gene: TRBJ1-6
D gene: TRBD1
V gene: TRBV5-8
clone size: -
CDR3 protein: CASRTGGARDNSPLHF
CDR3 DNA: TGTGCCAGCAGGACAGGGGGGGCCAGAGATAATTCACCCCTCCACTTT

J gene: TRBJ1-2
D gene: -
V gene: TRBV27
clone size: -
CDR3 protein: CASSFGRVGYGYTF
CDR3 DNA: TGTGCCAGCAGTTTCGGCAGGGTGGGCTATGGCTACACCTTC

J gene: TRBJ1-6
D gene: TRBD1
V gene: TRBV28
clone size: -
CDR3 protein: CASSSLQGARSPLHF
CDR3 DNA: TGTGCCAGCAGCTCCCTCCAGGGGGCACGGTCACCCCTCCACTTT

J gene: TRBJ2-1
D gene: TRBD2
V gene: TRBV6-5
clone size: -
CDR3 protein: CASSLAGVRFNEQFF
CDR3 DNA: TGTGCCAGCAGTTTAGCGGGGGTTAGGTTCAATGAGCAGTTCTTC

J gene: TRBJ2-2
D gene: -
V gene: TRBV4-1
clone size: -
CDR3 protein: CASSQESYTVSFSGELFF
CDR3 DNA: TGCGCCAGCAGCCAAGAATCGTATACCGTTAGTTTTTCCGGGGAGCTGTTTTTT

J gene: TRBJ1-1
D gene: TRBD1
V gene: TRBV6-5
clone size: few
CDR3 protein: CASSRETGLNTEAFF
CDR3 DNA: TGTGCCAGCAGTAGAGAGACAGGGCTGAACACTGAAGCTTTCTTT

J gene: TRBJ2-1
D gene: -
V gene: TRBV27
clone size: -
CDR3 protein: CASSLGAQSYNEQFF
CDR3 DNA: TGTGCCAGCAGTTTAGGGGCCCAATCCTACAATGAGCAGTTCTTC

J gene: TRBJ2-6
D gene: TRBD2
V gene: TRBV6-1
clone size: -
CDR3 protein: CASSQAGGQRSGANVLTF
CDR3 DNA: TGTGCCAGCAGTCAAGCGGGGGGTCAGAGATCTGGGGCCAACGTCCTGACTTTC

J gene: TRBJ2-3
D gene: TRBD2
V gene: TRBV7-6
clone size: -
CDR3 protein: CASSLLSAGGSTDTQYF
CDR3 DNA: TGTGCCAGCAGCTTACTCTCGGCGGGGGGTAGCACAGATACGCAGTATTTT

J gene: TRBJ1-5
D gene: -
V gene: TRBV7-9
clone size: -
CDR3 protein: CASSLSRDSNQPQHF
CDR3 DNA: TGTGCCAGCAGCTTATCCAGGGATAGCAATCAGCCCCAGCATTTT

J gene: TRBJ2-7
D gene: TRBD1
V gene: TRBV7-9
clone size: -
CDR3 protein: CASSPRQGVTYEQYF
CDR3 DNA: TGTGCCAGCAGCCCCCGACAGGGGGTGACCTACGAGCAGTACTTC

J gene: TRBJ2-7
D gene: TRBD2
V gene: TRBV7-2
clone size: -
CDR3 protein: CASSLGPRGRGTYEQYF
CDR3 DNA: TGTGCCAGCAGCTTAGGCCCCAGAGGGCGGGGGACCTACGAGCAGTACTTC

J gene: TRBJ1-1
D gene: -
V gene: TRBV6-6
clone size: -
CDR3 protein: CASSYAAGTIGAFF
CDR3 DNA: TGTGCCAGCAGTTACGCCGCCGGGACAATCGGGGCTTTCTTT

J gene: TRBJ1-2
D gene: TRBD1
V gene: TRBV3-1/TRBV3-2
clone size: few
CDR3 protein: CASSQTGTNYGYTF
CDR3 DNA: TGTGCCAGCAGCCAGACAGGGACGAACTATGGCTACACCTTC

J gene: TRBJ2-5
D gene: TRBD2
V gene: TRBV11-2
clone size: -
CDR3 protein: CASSFSSGGQETQYF
CDR3 DNA: TGTGCCAGCAGCTTCAGTTCGGGGGGCCAAGAGACCCAGTACTTC

J gene: TRBJ2-1
D gene: TRBD2
V gene: TRBV3-1/TRBV3-2
clone size: few
CDR3 protein: CASSQDRGAYNEQFF
CDR3 DNA: TGTGCCAGCAGCCAAGATCGGGGGGCCTACAATGAGCAGTTCTTC

J gene: TRBJ2-2
D gene: -
V gene: TRBV5-1
clone size: -
CDR3 protein: CASSLVAGMSGELFF
CDR3 DNA: TGCGCCAGCAGCTTGGTAGCAGGGATGAGCGGGGAGCTGTTTTTT